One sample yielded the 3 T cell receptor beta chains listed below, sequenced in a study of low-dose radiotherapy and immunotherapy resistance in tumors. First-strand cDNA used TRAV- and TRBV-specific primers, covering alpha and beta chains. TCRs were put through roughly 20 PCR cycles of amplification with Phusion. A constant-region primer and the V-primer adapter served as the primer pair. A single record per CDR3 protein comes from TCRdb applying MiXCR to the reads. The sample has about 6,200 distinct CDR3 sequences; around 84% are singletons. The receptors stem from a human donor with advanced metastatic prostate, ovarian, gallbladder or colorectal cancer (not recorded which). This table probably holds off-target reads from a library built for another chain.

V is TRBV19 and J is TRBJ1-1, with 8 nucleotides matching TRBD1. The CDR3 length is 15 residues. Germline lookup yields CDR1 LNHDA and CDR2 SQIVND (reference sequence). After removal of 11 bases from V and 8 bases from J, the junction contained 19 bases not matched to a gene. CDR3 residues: CAASGADRGSLEAFF. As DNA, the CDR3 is TGTGCCGCCTCTGGGGCCGACAGGGGATCTCTGGAAGCTTTCTTT.

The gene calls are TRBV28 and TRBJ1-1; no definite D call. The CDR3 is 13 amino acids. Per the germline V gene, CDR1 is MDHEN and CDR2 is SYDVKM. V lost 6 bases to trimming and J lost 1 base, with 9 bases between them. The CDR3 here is CASREDGNTEAFF. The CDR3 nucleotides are TGTGCCAGCAGGGAGGACGGGAACACTGAAGCTTTCTTT.

CDR3 sequence (DNA): TGCGCCAGCAGCTTGTCCCTAGCGGTGGATGAGCAGTTCTTC. Its protein is CASSLSLAVDEQFF. The rearrangement joins TRBV5-1 to TRBJ2-1, with TRBD2 identical over 7 bases. The germline gives CDR1 SGHRS, CDR2 YFSETQ. V lost 1 base and J lost 8; bases outside the gene matches: 6. The CDR3 runs to 14 residues. The whole variable domain, remainder taken from reference TRBV5-1 and TRBJ2-1, is KAGVTQTPRYLIKTRGQQVTLSCSPISGHRSVSWYQQTPGQGLQFLFEYFSETQRNKGNFPGRFSGRQFSNSRSEMNVSTLELGDSALYLCASSLSLAVDEQFFGPGTRLTVL.